The TCR beta chain described here comes from a study of identical twins. Study conclusions and caveats: There were fewer insertions in abundant cord blood beta clonotypes, but memory repertoires showed no such pattern. When twins shared out-of-frame alpha sequences, those sequences had excess low generation probability.

Note on this clonotype: Its antigen is still unknown.

The germline CDR1 and CDR2 sequences are DFQATT and SNEGSKA (reference sequence). Unmatched junction bases numbered 10, after V lost 3 bases and J lost 2 bases. This CDR3 comprises 15 residues. Unique molecular identifiers were in the cDNA, with template-switch universal primer binding. TCRdb recomputed calls from the 5' RACE reads with MiXCR, one row per CDR3 protein. The data hold 1.5 million to 2 million distinct CDR3 sequences, with 25% to 35% observed a single time. The sample comprised cord blood. This clonotype was sampled from a newborn girl in good health. The rearrangement joins TRBV20-1 to TRBJ2-7; TRBD2 aligns across 7 bases. CDR3 nucleotide sequence: TGCAGTGCTAGTATAAGGGCTAGCGGACCCTACGAGCAGTACTTC. This sequence encodes CSASIRASGPYEQYF.